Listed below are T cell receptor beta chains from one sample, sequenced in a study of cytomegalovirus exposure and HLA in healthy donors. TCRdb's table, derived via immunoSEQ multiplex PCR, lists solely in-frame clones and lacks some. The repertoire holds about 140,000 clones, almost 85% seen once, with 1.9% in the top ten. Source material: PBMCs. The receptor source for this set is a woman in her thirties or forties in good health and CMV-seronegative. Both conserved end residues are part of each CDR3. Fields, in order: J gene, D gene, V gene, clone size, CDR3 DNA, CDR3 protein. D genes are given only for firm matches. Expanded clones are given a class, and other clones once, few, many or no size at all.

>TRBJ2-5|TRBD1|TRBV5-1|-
TGCGCCAGCAGCCGCGGGACAGGGCTGGAGACCCAGTACTTC
CASSRGTGLETQYF
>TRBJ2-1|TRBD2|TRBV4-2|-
TGTGCCAGCAGCCCCCCGTCCCTAGCGGCCAATAGGAATGAGCAGTTCTTC
CASSPPSLAANRNEQFF
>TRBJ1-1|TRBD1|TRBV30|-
TGTGCCTGGAGGGATTTCCGACAGGACAGGGGAATTGGAGGGTCTGAAGCTTTCTTT
CAWRDFRQDRGIGGSEAFF
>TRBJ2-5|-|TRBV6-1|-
TGTGCCAGCAGTGGGGGCAGACGCGAGACCCAGTACTTC
CASSGGRRETQYF
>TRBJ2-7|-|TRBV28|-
TGTGCCAGCAGTGAAAAACCCAGGACCTACGAGCAGTACTTC
CASSEKPRTYEQYF
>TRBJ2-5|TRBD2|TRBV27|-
TGTGCCAGCAGATTGGGGGCGGGGGGAACGACCCAAGAGACCCAGTACTTC
CASRLGAGGTTQETQYF
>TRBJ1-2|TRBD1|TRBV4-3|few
TGCGCCAGCAGCCAAGAGACAGGGCTTTCTTATGGCTACACCTTC
CASSQETGLSYGYTF
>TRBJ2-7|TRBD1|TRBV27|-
TGTGCCAGCAGAAAACTCGGTGGGGACAGAAGTTACGAGCAGTACTTC
CASRKLGGDRSYEQYF
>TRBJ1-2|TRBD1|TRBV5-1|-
TGCGCCAGCAGCGGTGACAGGGGGCAAGGCTACACCTTC
CASSGDRGQGYTF
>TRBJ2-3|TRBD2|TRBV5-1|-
TGCGCCAGCAACCCTGGGGGGGTAGCAGATACGCAGTATTTT
CASNPGGVADTQYF
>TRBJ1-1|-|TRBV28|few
TGTGCCAGCAGCAAAACGACGGGAGTAACTGAAGCTTTCTTT
CASSKTTGVTEAFF
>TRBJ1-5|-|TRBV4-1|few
TGCGCCAGCAGCACGGGGGGGGGCGACCCGTTTGTTCAGCCCCAGCATTTT
CASSTGGGDPFVQPQHF
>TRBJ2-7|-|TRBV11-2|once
TGTGCCAGCAGCCTTTTTTTTAGCGAGTACGAGCAGTACTTC
CASSLFFSEYEQYF
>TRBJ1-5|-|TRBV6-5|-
TGTGCCAGCAGTTACTCGAGGACAGTCAATCAGCCCCAGCATTTT
CASSYSRTVNQPQHF
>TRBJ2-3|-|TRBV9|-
TGTGCCAGCAGCACAAGCGGGAGCACAGATACGCAGTATTTT
CASSTSGSTDTQYF
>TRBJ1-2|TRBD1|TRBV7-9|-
TGTGCCAGCAGCTTAGAGCGGACAGGGTTGGGCTACACCTTC
CASSLERTGLGYTF
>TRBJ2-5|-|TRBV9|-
TGTGCCAGCAGCCCCAACCACAGGGGGGGACAAGAGACCCAGTACTTC
CASSPNHRGGQETQYF
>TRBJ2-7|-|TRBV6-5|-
TGTGCCAGCAGTTACTCCGGAAACTGGAGGGACGAGCAGTACTTC
CASSYSGNWRDEQYF
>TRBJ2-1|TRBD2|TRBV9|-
TGTGCCAGCAGCGTTGTACTAGCGGGGTACAATGAGCAGTTCTTC
CASSVVLAGYNEQFF
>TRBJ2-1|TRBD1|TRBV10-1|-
TGCGCCGGCAGTGAGCAGAGGAGGACAGGGAGGAACAATGAGCAGTTCTTC
CAGSEQRRTGRNNEQFF
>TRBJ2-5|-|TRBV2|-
TGTGCCAGCAAAGGGTGGGGGGTAGAGACCCAGTACTTC
CASKGWGVETQYF
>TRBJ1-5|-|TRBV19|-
TGTGCCAGTAGTAACCCTAGGGACTTCGTAAGGGGCTATAGCAATCAGCCCCAGCATTTT
CASSNPRDFVRGYSNQPQHF
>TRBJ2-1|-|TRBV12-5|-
TGTGCTAGTGGTTTGGGACGGACATTTTCCTACAATGAGCAGTTCTTC
CASGLGRTFSYNEQFF
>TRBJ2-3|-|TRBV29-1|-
TGCAGCGTTGACCCAGGGAGCACAGATACGCAGTATTTT
CSVDPGSTDTQYF
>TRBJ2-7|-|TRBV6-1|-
TGTGCCAGCAGTTATTGGGCGCCTAACTACGAGCAGTACTTC
CASSYWAPNYEQYF
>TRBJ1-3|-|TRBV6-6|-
TGTGCCAGCAGCCCGCGGGCTCGGCTCTCTGGAAACACCATATATTTT
CASSPRARLSGNTIYF
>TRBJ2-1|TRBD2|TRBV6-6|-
TGTGCCAGCAGTTTAACCGGGACTAGGTTCAATGAGCAGTTCTTC
CASSLTGTRFNEQFF
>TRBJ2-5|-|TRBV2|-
TGTGCCAGCAGTGGACTAGTCAGGGAGACCCAGTACTTC
CASSGLVRETQYF
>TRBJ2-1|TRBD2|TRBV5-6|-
TGTGCCAGCAGCTCGTTTATACTAGCGGGAGTAAGCCATGAGCAGTTCTTC
CASSSFILAGVSHEQFF
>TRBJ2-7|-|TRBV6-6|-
TGTGCCAGCAGTTACGGCCGACTAGGAGCCTACGAGCAGTACTTC
CASSYGRLGAYEQYF
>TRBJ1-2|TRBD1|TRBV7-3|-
TGTGCCAGCAGCCTAGCAGGGGGCGCGGGCTACACCTTC
CASSLAGGAGYTF
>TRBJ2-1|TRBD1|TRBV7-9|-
TGTGCCAGCAGCTTATTAGTCCAGGGGGATGAGCAGTTCTTC
CASSLLVQGDEQFF
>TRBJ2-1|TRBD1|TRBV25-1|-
TGTGCCAGCAGACGACAGGGATACAATGAGCAGTTCTTC
CASRRQGYNEQFF
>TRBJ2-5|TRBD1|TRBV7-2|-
TGTGCCAGCAGCTCTGTCCCGGGACAGGGACCGAGAGAGACCCAGTACTTC
CASSSVPGQGPRETQYF
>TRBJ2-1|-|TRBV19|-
TGTGCCAGTAGTATTATCTCGGGAGCTAATGAGCAGTTCTTC
CASSIISGANEQFF
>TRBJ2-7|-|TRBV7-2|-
TGTGCCAGCAGCTTAGTAGCGGTTGACTCCTACGAGCAGTACTTC
CASSLVAVDSYEQYF
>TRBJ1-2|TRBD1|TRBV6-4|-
TGTGCCAGCAGTGAGGTGGCAGGGGGCGATGGCTACACCTTC
CASSEVAGGDGYTF
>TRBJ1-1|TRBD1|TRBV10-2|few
TGCGCCAGCAGAAAAGACAGGGGTAATACTGAAGCTTTCTTT
CASRKDRGNTEAFF